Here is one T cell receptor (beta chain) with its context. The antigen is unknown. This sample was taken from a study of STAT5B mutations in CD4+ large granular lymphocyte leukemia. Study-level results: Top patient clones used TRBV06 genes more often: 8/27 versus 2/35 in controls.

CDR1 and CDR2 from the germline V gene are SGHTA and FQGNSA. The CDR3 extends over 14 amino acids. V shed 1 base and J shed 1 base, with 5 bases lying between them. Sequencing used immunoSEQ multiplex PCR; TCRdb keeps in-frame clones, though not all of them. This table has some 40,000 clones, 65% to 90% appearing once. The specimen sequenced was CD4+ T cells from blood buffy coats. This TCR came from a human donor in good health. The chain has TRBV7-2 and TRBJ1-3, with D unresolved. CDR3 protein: CASSLGLSGNTIYF. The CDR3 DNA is TGTGCCAGCAGCTTAGGCCTGTCTGGAAACACCATATATTTT.